This T cell receptor beta chain was found in a study of T cell responses to AZD1222 COVID-19 vaccine. Pooled together were second doses at about 4 or about 12 weeks. The table came from immunoSEQ multiplex PCR; TCRdb's copy has only in-frame clones and leaves some out. The sample has some 180,000 clones, 85% to 95% seen once. CDR3 length: 17 amino acids. In germline, CDR1 is SGHRS, CDR2 YFSETQ. The V gene end was trimmed by 4 bases and the J gene end by 4 bases; junction bases not matched to a gene: 14. Study-wide results and limits: Recipients of two AZD1222 doses showed rising Spike-specific TCR breadth and depth. In a largely white British group with more females than males, clonal diversity was possibly underestimated. Repertoire sampling occurred only after the peak T cell response.

Points on this clone: The antigen remains unidentified.

The chain uses TRBV5-1 and TRBJ2-1; 7 bases are a match to TRBD2. The TCR sequence derives from an adult who received the AZD1222 COVID-19 vaccine. The input for sequencing was peripheral blood, taken 28 days after the second AZD1222 dose. The CDR3 DNA follows: TGCGCCAGCAGCGAGGATTCTGTAGCGGGCCTATACAATGAGCAGTTCTTC. Translated: CASSEDSVAGLYNEQFF.